Listed below are T cell receptor beta chains from one sample, sequenced in a study of T cells after yellow fever vaccination. Each CDR3 protein is one row after TCRdb ran MiXCR on the 5' RACE reads. The sample includes a few hundred thousand distinct CDR3 sequences, 8.5% to 10% of them seen just once. This specimen consisted of CD4+ T cells sorted from PBMCs, obtained 5 days after the yellow fever booster vaccination. Source of these receptors: a man aged 18 to 35 who received the YFV17D yellow fever vaccine. Both conserved end residues are trimmed from each CDR3.

TRBV20-1,TRBJ2-6,SASLEGSSGANVLT
TRBV29-1,TRBJ1-4,SIRTGGSTNEKLF
TRBV2,TRBJ1-2,ASSERRGDGYT
TRBV3-1,TRBJ2-7,ASSRGHDYEQY
TRBV12-3/TRBV12-4,TRBJ1-6,ASSLFAGSNSPLH
TRBV4-3,TRBJ2-3,ASSQVAGGREAQY
TRBV12-3/TRBV12-4,TRBJ2-1,ASSLAWTGYNEQF
TRBV7-3,TRBJ2-3,ASSSVGGSDTQY
TRBV6-5,TRBJ2-1,ASSYASRGGNEQF
TRBV15,TRBJ2-7,ATSRDHFAPSYEQY